Listed below are T cell receptor beta chains from one sample, sequenced in a study of T cell responses to AZD1222 COVID-19 vaccine. The protocol was immunoSEQ multiplex PCR, while the TCRdb copy is restricted to in-frame clones and leaves out a portion. The sample consists of around 150,000 clones, 85% to 90% of them appearing once. The sample was peripheral blood, taken on day 0 of AZD1222 vaccination. These receptors originate from an adult in good health. Each CDR3 is given with its conserved first and last residue. D genes are given only for firm matches. Clone size appears in some rows only: once, few, many, or a class for an expanded clone.

v_call: TRBV28; clone_size: .; d_call: TRBD1; j_call: TRBJ1-2; cdr3_nt: TGTGCCAGCAGTTCAACTGGACAGGCTTCTCGCGGCTACACCTTC; cdr3_aa: CASSSTGQASRGYTF
v_call: TRBV5-1; clone_size: .; d_call: .; j_call: TRBJ2-2; cdr3_nt: TGCGCCAGCAGCTTGGCCCAGGGGGAGGGCACCGGGGAGCTGTTTTTT; cdr3_aa: CASSLAQGEGTGELFF
v_call: TRBV9; clone_size: .; d_call: .; j_call: TRBJ1-1; cdr3_nt: TGTGCCAGCAGCTCGCCCCGAGGGGCCATGAACACTGAAGCTTTCTTT; cdr3_aa: CASSSPRGAMNTEAFF
v_call: TRBV5-5; clone_size: .; d_call: .; j_call: TRBJ2-1; cdr3_nt: TGTGCCAGCAGCTTGGACACATACAATGAGCAGTTCTTC; cdr3_aa: CASSLDTYNEQFF
v_call: TRBV14; clone_size: .; d_call: .; j_call: TRBJ1-1; cdr3_nt: TGTGCCAGCAGCCAAAGAGGGGGGACTGAAGCTTTCTTT; cdr3_aa: CASSQRGGTEAFF
v_call: TRBV4-2; clone_size: once; d_call: .; j_call: TRBJ1-4; cdr3_nt: TGTGCCAGCAGCCGGGGTCGTCGAACCGCGGGGGCTGAAAAACTGTTTTTT; cdr3_aa: CASSRGRRTAGAEKLFF
v_call: TRBV7-9; clone_size: .; d_call: TRBD2; j_call: TRBJ2-5; cdr3_nt: TGTGCCAGCAGCTTAGCGGGAGGGGAGACCCAGTACTTC; cdr3_aa: CASSLAGGETQYF
v_call: TRBV21-1; clone_size: .; d_call: .; j_call: TRBJ1-1; cdr3_nt: TGTGCCAGCAGCAAATGGGAGGGACGGCTGAACACTGAAGCTTTCTTT; cdr3_aa: CASSKWEGRLNTEAFF
v_call: TRBV5-1; clone_size: .; d_call: TRBD2; j_call: TRBJ2-3; cdr3_nt: TGCGCCAGCAGCTTGGTCCAGCGGGGCGGCGCAGATACGCAGTATTTT; cdr3_aa: CASSLVQRGGADTQYF
v_call: TRBV4-1; clone_size: .; d_call: .; j_call: TRBJ1-2; cdr3_nt: TGCGCCAGCAGCCCCCCTCATAACTATGGCTACACCTTC; cdr3_aa: CASSPPHNYGYTF
v_call: TRBV19; clone_size: .; d_call: TRBD1; j_call: TRBJ1-5; cdr3_nt: TGTGCCAGTAGTATACAGGGGGCAATCTTAAGTCAGCCCCAGCATTTT; cdr3_aa: CASSIQGAILSQPQHF
v_call: TRBV6-5; clone_size: .; d_call: .; j_call: TRBJ2-7; cdr3_nt: TGTGCCAGCAGTTTCCGGGCCATCGTTGGCGAGCAGTACTTC; cdr3_aa: CASSFRAIVGEQYF
v_call: TRBV2; clone_size: .; d_call: .; j_call: TRBJ1-4; cdr3_nt: TGTGCCAGCAATCAACAGGCCGCAGAAGGTGAAAAACTGTTTTTT; cdr3_aa: CASNQQAAEGEKLFF
v_call: TRBV5-1; clone_size: .; d_call: .; j_call: TRBJ2-7; cdr3_nt: TGCGCCAGCAGCCAAGACCTTTACGAGCAGTACTTC; cdr3_aa: CASSQDLYEQYF
v_call: TRBV6-4; clone_size: .; d_call: .; j_call: TRBJ2-2; cdr3_nt: TGTGCCAGCAGTGACGGGACAAACACCGGGGAGCTGTTTTTT; cdr3_aa: CASSDGTNTGELFF
v_call: TRBV7-9; clone_size: .; d_call: .; j_call: TRBJ1-2; cdr3_nt: TGTGCCAGCAGCTTAAGCCAGGGGAGGCTGGGCTATGGCTACACCTTC; cdr3_aa: CASSLSQGRLGYGYTF
v_call: TRBV7-8; clone_size: .; d_call: TRBD1; j_call: TRBJ1-2; cdr3_nt: TGTGCCAGCAGCCCAGGGACAGCCACTAACTATGGCTACACCTTC; cdr3_aa: CASSPGTATNYGYTF
v_call: TRBV11-2; clone_size: .; d_call: .; j_call: TRBJ1-6; cdr3_nt: TGTGCCAGCAGCTTATGGGTACCAAGAAGGAATTCACCCCTCCACTTT; cdr3_aa: CASSLWVPRRNSPLHF
v_call: TRBV14; clone_size: .; d_call: .; j_call: TRBJ1-1; cdr3_nt: TGTGCCAGCAGCCAACAACAGGGAACTGAAGCTTTCTTT; cdr3_aa: CASSQQQGTEAFF
v_call: TRBV7-9; clone_size: .; d_call: .; j_call: TRBJ1-6; cdr3_nt: TGTGCCAGCAGTGGACCGGACTATAATTCACCCCTCCACTTT; cdr3_aa: CASSGPDYNSPLHF
v_call: TRBV3-1/TRBV3-2; clone_size: .; d_call: .; j_call: TRBJ1-5; cdr3_nt: TGTGCCAGCAGCCAAGCGCACATTGTTAGGGCGTTGTCGAGTAGCAATCAGCCCCAGCATTTT; cdr3_aa: CASSQAHIVRALSSSNQPQHF
v_call: TRBV5-1; clone_size: .; d_call: TRBD1; j_call: TRBJ1-2; cdr3_nt: TGCGCCAGCAGCGGACAGGGCTATGGCTACACCTTC; cdr3_aa: CASSGQGYGYTF
v_call: TRBV6-6; clone_size: .; d_call: .; j_call: TRBJ2-7; cdr3_nt: TGTGCCAGCAGTTACCGCGGGATGGCAGGGGTTTATGGCTTC; cdr3_aa: CASSYRGMAGVYGF
v_call: TRBV6-5; clone_size: .; d_call: .; j_call: TRBJ2-5; cdr3_nt: TGTGCCGCAACCCGGGGGTGGCAAGAGACCCAGTACTTC; cdr3_aa: CAATRGWQETQYF
v_call: TRBV4-2; clone_size: .; d_call: TRBD2; j_call: TRBJ2-7; cdr3_nt: TGTGCCAGCAGCCAGGGCGCGACTAGCGGTTCCTACGAGCAGTACTTC; cdr3_aa: CASSQGATSGSYEQYF
v_call: TRBV19; clone_size: .; d_call: TRBD1; j_call: TRBJ2-1; cdr3_nt: TGTGCCAGTAGTACCGAATTGGGACAGGGAGGACACAATGAGCAGTTCTTC; cdr3_aa: CASSTELGQGGHNEQFF
v_call: TRBV2; clone_size: once; d_call: .; j_call: TRBJ1-4; cdr3_nt: TGTGCCAGCATTAGAACAGGGATGGGGGAAAAACTGTTTTTT; cdr3_aa: CASIRTGMGEKLFF